The present T cell receptor (beta chain) was sequenced within a study of T cells in Graves' hyperthyroidism and ophthalmopathy. Overall study findings and caveats: The majority of expanded thyroid clonotypes above 0.001 also appeared in blood.

This clonotype was picked up a small number of times. Antigen unknown. CDR3 length: 16 residues. The ends lost 3 bases at V and 2 bases at J; junction bases unmatched: 8. Germline assignment: CDR1 LNHDA and CDR2 SQIVND (reference sequence). TCR beta CDR3 regions were amplified from RNA transcripts. The TCR CDR3 first-round RT-PCR relied on the HTBI primer set. TCRdb called the multiplex PCR reads again in MiXCR, with one record for every CDR3 protein. The sample has hundreds of thousands of distinct CDR3 sequences; less than 25% are singletons. The sample consisted of blood. The rearrangement joins TRBV19 to TRBJ2-5, with TRBD2 matching 8 bases. The source of this sequence is a woman in her seventies with Graves' ophthalmopathy. This CDR3 reads CASSIVGLDSQETQYF. The CDR3 DNA follows: TGTGCCAGTAGTATCGTGGGACTAGATAGTCAAGAGACCCAGTACTTC.